The 2 T cell receptor beta chains below were found in one sample sequenced in a study of OX40 agonist ivuxolimab in advanced cancers. This table comes from immunoSEQ multiplex PCR, and its TCRdb copy is limited to in-frame clones, with some not included. The data show approximately 28,000 clones, roughly 84% seen once. This specimen was CD4+ or CD8+ T cells sorted from blood, taken in a trial of the OX40 agonist ivuxolimab. The receptor set was obtained from an adult with an advanced solid tumor such as melanoma, head and neck, liver or kidney cancer.

This clone has just a few counts. The chain links TRBV4-2 to TRBJ2-7; 11 nucleotides line up with TRBD2. V shed 4 bases, J shed 7 bases, and the junction held 12 bases outside the gene matches. The CDR3 sequence is 16 residues long. Germline CDR1 reads LGHNA; CDR2 reads YNFKEQ. CDR3 sequence reads: CASSPPPGSGGEEQYF. In DNA, the CDR3 is TGTGCCAGCAGCCCCCCGCCCGGTAGCGGGGGGGAAGAGCAGTACTTC.

This clone was seen a single time. This chain joins TRBV27 and TRBJ2-6; TRBD1 aligns across 9 bases. Germline V CDR1 and CDR2: MNHEY, SMNVEV (reference sequence). The V gene end was trimmed by 0 bases and the J gene end by 1 base; junction bases not matched to a gene: 13. The CDR3 has 21 residues. The CDR3 DNA sequence: TGTGCCAGCAGTTTATCGATCGGTTACAGGGGGCTAGTATCTGGGGCCAACGTCCTGACTTTC. Its protein product is CASSLSIGYRGLVSGANVLTF.